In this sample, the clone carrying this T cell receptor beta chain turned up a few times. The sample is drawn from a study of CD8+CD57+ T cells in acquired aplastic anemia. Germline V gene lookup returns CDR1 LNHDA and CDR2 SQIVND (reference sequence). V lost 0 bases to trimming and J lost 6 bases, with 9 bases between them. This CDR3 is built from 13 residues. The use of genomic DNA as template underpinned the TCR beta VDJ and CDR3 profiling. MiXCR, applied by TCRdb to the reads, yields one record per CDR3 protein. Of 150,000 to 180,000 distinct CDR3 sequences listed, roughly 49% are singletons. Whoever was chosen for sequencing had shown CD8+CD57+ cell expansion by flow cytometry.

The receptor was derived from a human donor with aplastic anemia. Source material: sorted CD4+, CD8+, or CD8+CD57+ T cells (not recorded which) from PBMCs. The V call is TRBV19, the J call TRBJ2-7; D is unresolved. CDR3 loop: CASSIDLGGEQYF. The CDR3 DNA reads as TGTGCCAGTAGTATAGATCTAGGTGGCGAGCAGTACTTC.